This is a list of T cell receptor beta chains from one sample in a study of shared clonotypes between healthy human individuals. Assay used: immunoSEQ multiplex PCR; TCRdb lists only in-frame clones, some missing. The data show around 980,000 clones, roughly 74% seen once. Sequenced material: memory CD4+ T cells from PBMCs. These receptors all come from a man younger than 35 in good health. Some clones in this sample may be carry-over from other donors' samples. CDR3s leave out the opening cysteine and the closing phenylalanine or tryptophan. A D gene is named only where the DNA matches it firmly.

TRBV5-4	-	TRBJ2-6	ASSQTNSGANVLT
TRBV27	-	TRBJ2-7	ASRLGTISYEQY
TRBV6-5	-	TRBJ2-7	AAGTRSPYEQY
TRBV11-3	-	TRBJ2-3	ASSSHRADTQY
TRBV6-1	-	TRBJ1-2	ASLPTGSYGYT
TRBV5-4	TRBD1	TRBJ1-4	ASSGQGAANEKLF
TRBV7-2	-	TRBJ2-6	ASSRGPGAGANVLT
TRBV5-4	-	TRBJ2-4	ASSMWTQNIQY
TRBV9	TRBD1	TRBJ2-7	ASSRTGGLAYEQY
TRBV28	-	TRBJ2-2	ASSFQDSGELF
TRBV28	-	TRBJ2-7	ASTQNRQSRYEQY
TRBV27	TRBD2	TRBJ2-7	ASRLAGEVGEQY
TRBV11-2	-	TRBJ2-5	ASTQGTGRETQY
TRBV11-2	-	TRBJ1-4	ASSPRGATNEKLF
TRBV28	TRBD2	TRBJ2-7	ASSPGGVLRSEQY
TRBV7-8	TRBD1	TRBJ1-2	ASSRTGVTGGYT
TRBV20-1	-	TRBJ2-4	SAGINIQY
TRBV6-5	TRBD1	TRBJ2-2	ASSNDRGPTGELF
TRBV2	TRBD1	TRBJ2-1	ASRKFRRQGRNEQF
TRBV5-1	-	TRBJ2-6	ASSLAAGTQTGANVLT
TRBV18	-	TRBJ1-1	ASSPRQGNTEAF
TRBV5-1	TRBD1	TRBJ2-7	ASSLTGEYEQY
TRBV5-1	TRBD2	TRBJ2-1	ASSEGTSGSFEQF
TRBV30	-	TRBJ2-1	AWSPVKEQF
TRBV5-1	-	TRBJ1-3	ASSLGAPGSGNTIY
TRBV4-2	TRBD1	TRBJ1-5	ASSLDRDPNQPQH
TRBV9	-	TRBJ1-3	ASDRGGRNTIY
TRBV4-3	TRBD2	TRBJ2-5	ASSQGAGREETQY
TRBV7-8	TRBD1	TRBJ1-2	ASSRSIPGQPYGYT
TRBV6-6	-	TRBJ2-3	ASRTSATDTQY
TRBV27	-	TRBJ1-2	ASSFRGNYGYT
TRBV2	-	TRBJ1-5	ASSGSNGPNQPQH
TRBV6-1	-	TRBJ1-1	ASSDNQEGIGEAF
TRBV2	TRBD1	TRBJ1-3	ASYFDRGNTIY
TRBV29-1	TRBD2	TRBJ2-3	SVGTSGTGTQY
TRBV4-3	TRBD1	TRBJ2-7	ASSHFRDSPYEQY
TRBV7-9	TRBD1	TRBJ2-7	ASSLRTGETYEQY